The 18 T cell receptor beta chains below all came from one sample that was sequenced in a study. A single record per CDR3 protein comes from TCRdb applying MiXCR to the RT-PCR reads. The sample has about 680,000 distinct CDR3 sequences; 13% to 15% are singletons. The sequencing sample was made of memory CD4+ T cells from blood. These receptors originate from a female donor in good health, serving as a healthy control.

The chain combines TRBV20-1 with TRBJ1-1; D possibly corresponds to TRBD1 (5 bases). From germline, CDR1 is DFQATT and CDR2 SNEGSKA (reference sequence). V was trimmed by 5 bases and J by 1 base, leaving 14 bases between them. The CDR3 consists of 14 residues. CDR3 sequence reads: CSAFHGRGNTEAFF. Written as DNA, the CDR3 is TGCAGTGCTTTCCATGGGAGGGGGAACACTGAAGCTTTCTTT.

This clonotype was recorded at least ten times. The chain combines TRBV6-5 with TRBJ2-7, with 9 bases lining up with TRBD2. There are 16 residues in the CDR3. J was trimmed by 3 bases and V by 7 bases; bases with no gene match: 13. In germline, CDR1 is MNHEY, CDR2 SVGAGI. The CDR3: CASTGPGLAGYYEQYF. DNA of the CDR3: TGTGCCAGCACGGGACCTGGGCTAGCGGGGTACTACGAGCAGTACTTC.

This clonotype has at least ten counts. The chain employs TRBV10-2 and TRBJ2-5, with 8 bases lining up with TRBD2. This CDR3 is built from 13 residues. V lost 5 bases and J lost 7; bases outside the gene matches: 6. Germline V lookup: CDR1 WSHSY, CDR2 SAAADI. The CDR3 spells CASSSGSRATQYF. The CDR3 DNA is TGCGCCAGCAGTAGCGGGAGTCGTGCGACCCAGTACTTC.

The CDR3 spells CASSIGTVNTIYF. The CDR3 bases are TGTGCCAGCAGCATTGGGACAGTGAACACCATATATTTT. The chain recombines TRBV9 with TRBJ1-3, with 7 bases fitting TRBD1. Germline lookup yields CDR1 SGDLS and CDR2 YYNGEE. CDR3 length: 13 residues. Germline trimming cut 4 bases from V and 7 bases from J; bases unmatched to any gene: 5.

This rearrangement joins TRBV29-1 to TRBJ2-1; 8 bases are a match to TRBD1. The ends lost 7 bases at V and 3 bases at J; junction bases unmatched: 8. This CDR3 is built from 14 residues. The V gene's germline CDR1 is SQVTM and CDR2 ANQGSEA. CDR3 protein: CSGRTGKVYNEQFF. The CDR3 DNA follows: TGCAGCGGGCGGACAGGGAAGGTCTACAATGAGCAGTTCTTC.

V usage is TRBV6-2 or TRBV6-3 and J usage is TRBJ2-1; D perhaps matches TRBD2 (5 bases). Germline assignment: CDR1 MNHEY and CDR2 SVGEGT. V lost 4 bases and J lost 4, with 5 bases in between. This CDR3 has 12 residues. DNA for the CDR3: TGTGCCAGCAGTTGGACTTACAATGAGCAGTTCTTC. Protein: CASSWTYNEQFF.

This clonotype was recorded a few times. The V and J genes are TRBV12-3 or TRBV12-4 and TRBJ2-5; possible D gene TRBD2, 5 bases. The CDR3 is 15 amino acids. Trimming pared 3 bases from V and 2 bases from J, leaving 13 bases between. CDR3 DNA: TGTGCCAGCAGTTTGGGAGATACCGGACAAGAGACCCAGTACTTC. It codes for CASSLGDTGQETQYF.

This clonotype has just a few counts. This chain links TRBV6-2 or TRBV6-3 with TRBJ1-1; D ambiguous. The CDR3 has 14 amino acids. Germline CDR1 and CDR2: MNHEY and SVGEGT. The germline V and J ends were trimmed by 6 bases and 1 base, with 12 bases remaining between them. The CDR3 region is CASSLTEGNTEAFF. CDR3 DNA: TGTGCCAGCAGCCTTACAGAGGGGAACACTGAAGCTTTCTTT.

This clonotype showed up just a few times. V gene TRBV10-2 combines with J gene TRBJ1-1; 7 bases agree with TRBD1. This CDR3 spans 15 amino acids. Trimming at V came to 4 bases and at J to 2 bases, leaving 7 bases not matched to a gene. Germline V lookup: CDR1 WSHSY, CDR2 SAAADI. This CDR3 reads CASSVRGQGNTEAFF. DNA of the CDR3: TGCGCCAGCAGTGTTAGGGGGCAGGGTAACACTGAAGCTTTCTTT.

This sequence joins TRBV6-2 or TRBV6-3 and TRBJ1-2, with TRBD1 as a possible D gene (6 bases). The CDR3 extends over 14 amino acids. The germline V gene encodes CDR1 MNHEY and CDR2 SVGEGT. V lost 7 bases, J lost 4 bases, and 16 bases lay in between. The DNA for the CDR3 is TGTGCCAGCAACCCACAGGGAGTCTCCTATGGCTACACCTTC. Translated: CASNPQGVSYGYTF.

In its sample, this clonotype was seen a few times. The rearrangement uses TRBV28 and TRBJ1-2; 7 nucleotides match TRBD1. After removal of 2 bases from V and 6 bases from J, the junction contained 9 bases not matched to a gene. The CDR3 is 15 amino acids. The germline V gene encodes CDR1 MDHEN and CDR2 SYDVKM. CDR3 in amino acids: CASSLLGQLRDGYTF. Here the CDR3 DNA reads TGTGCCAGCAGTTTACTGGGACAGCTTCGAGATGGCTACACCTTC.

There are many counts of this clonotype. The gene calls are TRBV4-3 and TRBJ2-3; D may correspond to TRBD1 or TRBD2 (5 bases each). Deletions cut 0 bases from V and 2 bases from J, with 9 bases between. CDR1 and CDR2 from the germline V gene are LGHNA and YSLEER. This CDR3 is 15 amino acids long. CDR3 sequence: CASSQDGTSTDTQYF. CDR3 coding DNA: TGCGCCAGCAGCCAAGACGGGACCTCCACAGATACGCAGTATTTT.

This clonotype was counted once. This could be a read error, since a much larger clone is one nucleotide away. The gene calls are TRBV20-1 and TRBJ2-7; D is ambiguous. The V gene's germline CDR1 is DFQATT and CDR2 SNEGSKA (reference sequence). The CDR3 totals 12 residues. The CDR3 DNA is TGCAGTGCTAGGAACAAGTACTACGAGAAGTACTTC. It encodes CSARNKYYEKYF.

The chain carries TRBV27 and TRBJ2-1; D possibly corresponds to TRBD1 (5 bases). Germline V gives CDR1 MNHEY, CDR2 SMNVEV (reference sequence). The ends were cut back, 3 bases at V and 12 bases at J, with 12 bases in the middle. The CDR3 totals 12 residues. This CDR3 reads CASSFRGVGQFF. CDR3 nucleotides: TGTGCCAGCAGTTTTAGGGGTGTTGGGCAGTTCTTC.

This clonotype was seen more than once but under ten times. The CDR3 DNA is TGTGCCAGCAAGGGGGACAAGGGGGGCGATGAGCAGTTCTTC. Translated, it gives CASKGDKGGDEQFF. The V and J genes are TRBV6-5 and TRBJ2-1; D possibly uses TRBD1 or TRBD2 (6 bases each). The CDR3 consists of 14 residues. The germline CDR1 and CDR2 sequences are MNHEY and SVGAGI. Trimming took off 7 bases at V and 8 bases at J, with 18 bases between the two ends.

The gene calls are TRBV20-1 and TRBJ2-7; D may be TRBD2 (5 bases). The V and J ends lost 3 bases and 5 bases respectively, with 14 bases between them. The V gene's germline CDR1 is DFQATT and CDR2 SNEGSKA (reference sequence). There are 13 residues in the CDR3. CDR3 sequence (DNA): TGCAGTGCTAGGAATCGGGGTGAAAACGAGCAGTACTTC. Protein product: CSARNRGENEQYF.

The table lists this clonotype with a few counts. The chain combines TRBV20-1 with TRBJ1-2; TRBD1 is a possible D gene (5 bases). Per the germline V gene, CDR1 is DFQATT and CDR2 is SNEGSKA (reference sequence). This CDR3 has 12 amino acids. V was clipped by 5 bases and J by 2 bases, with 9 bases between them. Here the CDR3 DNA reads TGCAGTGCTCAACAGGTCAACTATGGCTACACCTTC. Its protein product is CSAQQVNYGYTF.

This clonotype was seen ten or more times. The V gene is TRBV10-3, the J gene TRBJ2-7, with 12 bases aligning to TRBD1. The CDR3 contains 13 residues. V was clipped by 11 bases and J by 7 bases; unmatched bases: 9. The germline V gene has CDR1 ENHRY and CDR2 SYGVKD. CDR3 in DNA: TGTGCCGCGCGGGGGACAGGGGGCGAGGAGCAGTACTTC. This codes for CAARGTGGEEQYF.